This T cell receptor (beta chain) is from a study of T and B cells in COVID-19 patients. The wider study: Peripheral blood came from COVID-19 patients with active infection or after recovery.

Each TRB amplification used roughly 220-550 ng of genomic DNA from blood. Study-wide findings and caveats: Patients with COVID-19 reportedly showed strongly skewed T cell receptor beta variable and joining gene usage. No sequencing was yet done of CD4+, regulatory or CD8+ subsets, or of SARS-CoV-2-responsive or tetramer+ sorted cells.

Multiplex PCR with BIOMED2 TRB-A/B primer pools amplified TRB rearrangements. MiXCR, applied by TCRdb to the multiplex PCR reads, yields one record per CDR3 protein. Found here are some 10,000 distinct CDR3 sequences, about 31% of them singletons; the top ten hold roughly 30%. This CDR3 is built from 15 residues. Trimming pared 6 bases from V and 3 bases from J, leaving 15 bases between. From germline, CDR1 is MNHEY and CDR2 SVGAGI. This clonotype rates as medium-sized (0.01 to 0.1%). The antigen remains undetermined. V is TRBV6-5 and J is TRBJ2-1; tentative D call: TRBD2 (5 bases). Sequencing was done on a sample of blood. The receptor was isolated from a human donor who had recovered from COVID-19. CDR3: CASRRTGPDYNEQFF. The CDR3 coding sequence is TGTGCCAGCAGAAGGACTGGGCCTGACTACAATGAGCAGTTCTTC.